The clone carrying this T cell receptor beta chain was detected only a few times. Given a much more abundant clone one base away, this may be a read error. The source of the sample is a study of T cells in Graves' hyperthyroidism and ophthalmopathy. Germline V gene lookup returns CDR1 SNHLY and CDR2 FYNNEI. Trimming left V 4 bases short and J 3 bases short, with 7 bases between. This CDR3 comprises 12 residues. Patients aged 18 to 65 had newly diagnosed hyperthyroidism that had lasted under 2 months. Extraction of PBMCs used 8 to 10 ml of fresh peripheral blood. Authors of the study amplified TCR beta CDR3 regions from RNA transcripts. Carried out on the TCR CDR3, a first-round RT-PCR used the HTBI primer set. TCRdb fed the multiplex PCR reads into MiXCR, producing one record per CDR3 protein. Of about 620,000 distinct CDR3 sequences listed, 15% to 20% were seen once; the top ten hold 3% to 4%.

The sample taken for sequencing was blood. This chain connects TRBV2 to TRBJ2-7; D remains ambiguous. The TCR comes from a woman younger than 45 with Graves' hyperthyroidism. The DNA for the CDR3 is TGTGCCAGCAGTGGTGATAACTACGAGCAGTACTTC. Translating it yields CASSGDNYEQYF.